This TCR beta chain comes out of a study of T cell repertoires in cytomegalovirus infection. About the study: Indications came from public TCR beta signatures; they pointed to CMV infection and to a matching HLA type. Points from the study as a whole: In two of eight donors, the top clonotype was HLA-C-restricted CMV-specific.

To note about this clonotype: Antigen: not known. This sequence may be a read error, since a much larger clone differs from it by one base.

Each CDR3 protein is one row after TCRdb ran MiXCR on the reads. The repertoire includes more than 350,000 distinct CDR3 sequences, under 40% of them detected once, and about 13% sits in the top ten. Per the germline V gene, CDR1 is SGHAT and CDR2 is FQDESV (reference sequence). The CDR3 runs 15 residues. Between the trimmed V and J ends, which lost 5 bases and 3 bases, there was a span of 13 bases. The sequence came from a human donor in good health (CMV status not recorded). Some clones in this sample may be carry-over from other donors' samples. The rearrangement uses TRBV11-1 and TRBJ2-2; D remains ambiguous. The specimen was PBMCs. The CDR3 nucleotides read TGTGCCAGCAGCCTGGGTAAGGTCCACACCGGGGAGCTGTTTTTT. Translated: CASSLGKVHTGELFF.